The 21 T cell receptor beta chains given below trace back to one sample, sequenced in a study of OX40 agonist ivuxolimab in advanced cancers. The repertoire was sequenced with immunoSEQ multiplex PCR; TCRdb's copy has only in-frame clones and lacks some. The sample carries over 20,000 clones, roughly 88% recorded once. The input for sequencing was CD4+ or CD8+ T cells sorted from blood, taken in a trial of the OX40 agonist ivuxolimab. These TCRs come from an adult with an advanced solid tumor such as melanoma, head and neck, liver or kidney cancer.

The chain has TRBV27 and TRBJ1-3; the match to TRBD1 covers 7 bases. The V gene's germline CDR1 is MNHEY and CDR2 SMNVEV (reference sequence). The CDR3 contains 15 residues. The J segment lost 0 bases and the V segment lost 6 bases, leaving 5 bases of the junction unmatched. CDR3 sequence (DNA): TGTGCCAGCAGAACGGGACAGTACTCTGGAAACACCATATATTTT. The encoded protein is CASRTGQYSGNTIYF.

This clone was counted a few times. This rearrangement joins TRBV7-8 to TRBJ2-5, with a possible D match to TRBD2 (6 bases). V was cut by 5 bases and J by 2 bases, with 15 bases left in between. The CDR3 length is 15 residues. Germline assignment: CDR1 SGHVS and CDR2 FQNEAQ. The CDR3: CASSPRLVLQETQYF. The CDR3 coding sequence is TGTGCCAGCAGCCCCCGACTAGTCCTACAAGAGACCCAGTACTTC.

J is TRBJ1-5 and V is TRBV30; tentatively, D is TRBD1 (6 bases). The V end lost 5 bases, the J end lost 1 base, and 18 bases lay between the germline ends. This CDR3 has 16 residues. Germline CDR1 is GTSNPN and CDR2 is SVGIG (reference sequence). CDR3 sequence reads: CAWAPLGAASNQPQHF. The CDR3 nucleotides are TGTGCCTGGGCCCCCCTGGGGGCGGCGAGCAATCAGCCCCAGCATTTT. Combining the CDR3 with reference TRBV30 and TRBJ1-5 gives the whole variable domain SQTIHQWPATLVQPVGSPLSLECTVEGTSNPNLYWYRQAAGRGLQLLFYSVGIGQISSEVPQNLSASRPQDRQFILSSKKLLLSDSGFYLCAWAPLGAASNQPQHFGDGTRLSIL.

The V call is TRBV9, the J call TRBJ2-7, with D uncertain. The CDR3 has 11 residues. Trimming removed 4 bases from V and 0 bases from J, with 2 bases in between. Per the germline V gene, CDR1 is SGDLS and CDR2 is YYNGEE. The CDR3 DNA reads as TGTGCCAGCAGCTCCTCCTACGAGCAGTACTTC. This encodes CASSSSYEQYF.

This clone has a single count. The chain recombines TRBV7-6 with TRBJ2-2, with 9 bases fitting TRBD2. Germline loops: CDR1 SGHVS, CDR2 FNYEAQ. The CDR3 spans 16 residues. Trimming took 5 bases from V and 5 from J; bases not matched to a gene: 9. The CDR3: CASSLQRGAGTGELFF. In nucleotides, the CDR3 is TGTGCCAGCAGCCTCCAGCGGGGGGCGGGTACCGGGGAGCTGTTTTTT.

This clone appeared a single time. The chain carries TRBV9 and TRBJ2-3, with 8 nucleotides matching TRBD2. V gave up 4 bases and J gave up 5 bases; unmatched junction bases: 12. Germline lookup yields CDR1 SGDLS and CDR2 YYNGEE. The CDR3 has 16 residues. The DNA of the CDR3 is TGTGCCAGCAGCCGCCCGGGACTAGTAGCGAGAGATACGCAGTATTTT. Its translation: CASSRPGLVARDTQYF.

V and J are TRBV27 and TRBJ2-5, with 7 bases identical to TRBD1. V shed 2 bases and J 8 bases; nucleotides not matched to a gene: 5. There are 13 residues in the CDR3. Per the germline V gene, CDR1 is MNHEY and CDR2 is SMNVEV (reference sequence). CDR3 sequence reads: CASSLNRGRTQYF. The CDR3 DNA sequence: TGTGCCAGCAGTTTAAACAGGGGCCGCACCCAGTACTTC.

The chain links TRBV9 to TRBJ1-2; 8 nucleotides line up with TRBD1. CDR3 length: 10 residues. CDR1 SGDLS and CDR2 YYNGEE come from the germline V gene. The V segment lost 3 bases and the J segment 14 bases; nucleotides outside the gene matches: 3. CDR3 nucleotide sequence: TGTGCCAGCAGCGGGACAGGGCAGACCTTC. This gives the protein CASSGTGQTF.

Only a few counts were recorded for this clone. The chain uses TRBV27 and TRBJ1-5; no clear D. CDR3 length equals 13 residues. Trimming removed 1 base from V and 7 bases from J, with 8 bases in between. Germline lookup yields CDR1 MNHEY and CDR2 SMNVEV (reference sequence). CDR3 sequence reads: CASSLYPGQPQHF. As DNA, the CDR3 is TGTGCCAGCAGTTTATATCCTGGACAGCCCCAGCATTTT.

CDR3 protein: CASSVEWTGFDEQYF. The CDR3 bases are TGTGCCAGCAGCGTAGAATGGACAGGGTTCGACGAGCAGTACTTC. V and J are TRBV9 and TRBJ2-7; 8 bases align to TRBD1. Germline CDR1 reads SGDLS; CDR2 reads YYNGEE. There are 15 residues in the CDR3. V lost 0 bases and J lost 5; bases outside the gene matches: 7.

The chain links TRBV19 to TRBJ2-7, with TRBD2 identical over 7 bases. The CDR3 has 14 residues. The V gene's germline CDR1 is LNHDA and CDR2 SQIVND (reference sequence). V gave up 6 bases and J gave up 2 bases; unmatched junction bases: 7. CDR3 coding DNA: TGTGCCAGTAGCACAGCGGGATCCGCCTACGAGCAGTACTTC. Translating gives CASSTAGSAYEQYF.

The rearrangement links TRBV9 to TRBJ2-7; D perhaps matches TRBD2 (6 bases). This CDR3 spans 12 amino acids. Germline V gene data show CDR1 as SGDLS and CDR2 as YYNGEE. The germline V and J ends were trimmed by 3 bases and 6 bases, with 10 bases remaining between them. CDR3 coding DNA: TGTGCCAGCAGCGCGGGAGACGGCGAGCAGTACTTC. Translation: CASSAGDGEQYF.

This chain connects TRBV29-1 to TRBJ2-1; D remains ambiguous. The germline V gene has CDR1 SQVTM and CDR2 ANQGSEA. The CDR3 is made up of 11 amino acids. Trimming pared 8 bases from V and 3 bases from J, leaving 8 bases between. As DNA, the CDR3 is TGCAGCTCGTCTTACTACAATGAGCAGTTCTTC. Protein: CSSSYYNEQFF.

The CDR3 here is CASSRDRVNTEAFF. CDR3 DNA: TGTGCCAGCAGTCGCGACAGGGTAAACACTGAAGCTTTCTTT. This chain links TRBV27 with TRBJ1-1; TRBD1 matches at 7 bases. V lost 5 bases and J lost 2; bases outside the gene matches: 5. The CDR3 runs 14 residues. The germline gives CDR1 MNHEY, CDR2 SMNVEV (reference sequence).

V usage is TRBV7-6 and J usage is TRBJ2-1; no clear D gene. V dropped 1 base and J dropped 0 bases, with 7 bases sitting between them. CDR1 is SGHVS and CDR2 is FNYEAQ in the germline V gene. This CDR3 has 15 amino acids. The CDR3 loop reads CASSLESFSYNEQFF. The CDR3 region has the DNA TGTGCCAGCAGCTTAGAGTCTTTCTCCTACAATGAGCAGTTCTTC.

This clone is termed medium-sized. J is TRBJ2-6 and V is TRBV7-3, with 11 bases that match TRBD1. The CDR3 has 21 residues. Germline trimming cut 2 bases from V and 1 base from J; bases unmatched to any gene: 13. Germline CDR1 is SGHTA and CDR2 is FQGTGA. The chain's CDR3 is CASSLEGRLGQGGSGANVLTF. The CDR3 DNA reads as TGTGCCAGCAGCTTAGAAGGGCGTTTGGGACAGGGGGGGTCTGGGGCCAACGTCCTGACTTTC.

The rearrangement joins TRBV13 to TRBJ2-5; 10 nucleotides align to TRBD1. The J call could be wrong; TRBJ2-7 is a better fit for the DNA end. There are 15 residues in the CDR3. Germline V gene sequence: CDR1 PRHDT, CDR2 FYEKMQ (reference sequence). The CDR3 coding sequence is TGTGCCAGCAGCCTACGGACAGGGGGTGGAAACGAGCAGTACTTC. Translated, it gives CASSLRTGGGNEQYF.

The gene calls are TRBV4-1 and TRBJ2-3, with 10 bases identical to TRBD2. Germline CDR1 and CDR2: MGHRA and YSYEKL. This CDR3 spans 16 amino acids. J gave up 2 bases and V 1 base, and 3 bases lay outside the gene matches. CDR3 sequence (DNA): TGCGCCAGCAGCCAAGCTAGCGGGGGACCCACAGATACGCAGTATTTT. This codes for CASSQASGGPTDTQYF.

The chain uses TRBV11-2 and TRBJ2-7, with a tentative D call TRBD2 (6 bases). The CDR3 is made up of 14 amino acids. V was clipped by 5 bases and J by 4 bases, with 15 bases between them. The V gene's germline CDR1 is SGHAT and CDR2 FQNNGV. For the CDR3, the DNA is TGTGCCAGCAGCGTCCGGGACTCGAGGTACGAGCAGTACTTC. Its translation is CASSVRDSRYEQYF.

The V gene is TRBV7-9, the J gene TRBJ2-3, with TRBD2 matching over 14 bases. This CDR3 contains 15 residues. After removal of 2 bases from V and 6 bases from J, the junction contained 1 base not matched to a gene. Germline lookup yields CDR1 SEHNR and CDR2 FQNEAQ (reference sequence). CDR3 in DNA: TGTGCCAGCAGCTTACGGACTAGCGGGGGGGATACGCAGTATTTT. It codes for CASSLRTSGGDTQYF.

The chain has TRBV5-6 and TRBJ2-4, with no clear D. Germline V CDR1 and CDR2: SGHDT, YYEEEE. The length of the CDR3 is 12 residues. V lost 1 base to trimming and J lost 5 bases, with 4 bases between them. The CDR3 region is CASSLNQNIQYF. CDR3 nucleotides: TGTGCCAGCAGCTTGAATCAAAACATTCAGTACTTC.